The rows below give T cell receptor beta chains drawn from one sample of a study of Graves' ophthalmopathy and Graves' hyperthyroidism. From the multiplex PCR reads, TCRdb called clonotypes with MiXCR, one entry per CDR3 protein. The repertoire holds around 400,000 distinct CDR3 sequences, with around 17% as singletons. The sample comprised peripheral blood. All receptors derive from a woman aged 18-29 years with Graves' ophthalmopathy. Each CDR3 is given without its conserved first and last residue. The order of the fields is CDR3 length, V gene, CDR3 protein.

10	TRBV12-3/TRBV12-4	ASRPDGYEQY
11	TRBV6-5	ASPGARQETQY
14	TRBV6-2/TRBV6-3	ASSAKRERNTGELF
12	TRBV12-3/TRBV12-4	ASNLLSAPYEQY
10	TRBV7-2	ASRQDGETQY
13	TRBV9	ASSVWDRGTDTQY
9	TRBV10-3	ATMTGTEAF
13	TRBV5-1	ASSLVDRGTGELF
13	TRBV28	ASSLGRGTLYGYT
13	TRBV6-1	ASSVGGLLDTEAF
16	TRBV12-3/TRBV12-4	ASSRRLAGGPNTGELF
12	TRBV2	ASNLQGSGETQY
14	TRBV28	ASSLPVPPGSYGYT
11	TRBV28	ASSLIGSREQY
12	TRBV28	AIGRNMINYGYT
12	TRBV7-9	ASSLLDNSYEQY
14	TRBV15	ATSRFEEGAETEAF
17	TRBV10-3	AISQIPGLAGGSSYEQY
14	TRBV7-2	ASSLVGGRAKETQY
14	TRBV11-2	ASSIRDRGSNQPQH
13	TRBV18	ASSPTGTGYYEQY
11	TRBV29-1	SVEVTGNTEAF
11	TRBV28	ASSLSHQAEAF
12	TRBV7-3	ASSLSGQGETQY
14	TRBV7-9	ASSRAPEAGHYEQY
13	TRBV20-1	SARDRAGATYEQY
12	TRBV20-1	SARDHPPSVRAF
13	TRBV12-3/TRBV12-4	ASSFGLGYEDTIY
10	TRBV20-1	SARDPSETQY
11	TRBV6-1	ASSPPARQGYT
11	TRBV11-2	ASSSNNQETQY
13	TRBV4-1	ASSQDEQGRQPQH
13	TRBV18	ASSPFSLAVYEQY
16	TRBV24-1	ATSSGLAAEENTGELF
12	TRBV7-8	ASSYTDDWETQY
12	TRBV12-3/TRBV12-4	ASIGVGSDYGYT
14	TRBV9	ASSAGTSGDLETQY
15	TRBV30	AWSPLRPWNLPYEQY
12	TRBV7-6	ASSPGTVGETQY
9	TRBV6-5	ASSISNEQY
10	TRBV28	AIVLPSTEAF
14	TRBV9	ASSVGPRISNTEAF
13	TRBV20-1	SARDLREGRETQY
11	TRBV29-1	SVQQLGRETQY